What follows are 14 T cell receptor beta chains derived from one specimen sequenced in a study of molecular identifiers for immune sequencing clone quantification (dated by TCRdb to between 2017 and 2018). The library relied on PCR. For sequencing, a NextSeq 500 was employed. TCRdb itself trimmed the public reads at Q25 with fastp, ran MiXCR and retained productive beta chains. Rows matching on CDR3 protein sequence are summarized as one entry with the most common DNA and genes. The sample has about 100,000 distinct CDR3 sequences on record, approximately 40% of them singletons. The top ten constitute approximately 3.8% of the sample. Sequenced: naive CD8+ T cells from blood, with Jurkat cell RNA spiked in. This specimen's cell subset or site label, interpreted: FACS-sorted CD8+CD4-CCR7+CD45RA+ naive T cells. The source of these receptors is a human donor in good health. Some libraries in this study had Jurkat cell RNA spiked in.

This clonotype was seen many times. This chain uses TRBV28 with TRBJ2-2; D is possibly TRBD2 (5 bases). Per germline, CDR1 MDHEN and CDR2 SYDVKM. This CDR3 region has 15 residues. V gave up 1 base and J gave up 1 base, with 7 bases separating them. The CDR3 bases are TGTGCCAGCAGTTTATATAGCGAGAACACCGGGGAGCTGTTTTTT. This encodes CASSLYSENTGELFF.

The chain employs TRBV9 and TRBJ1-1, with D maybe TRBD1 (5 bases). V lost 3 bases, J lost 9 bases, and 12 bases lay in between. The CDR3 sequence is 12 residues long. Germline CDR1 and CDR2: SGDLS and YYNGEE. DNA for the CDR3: TGTGCCAGCAGCGGAACCGGGGCTAAAGCTTTCTTT. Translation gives CASSGTGAKAFF.

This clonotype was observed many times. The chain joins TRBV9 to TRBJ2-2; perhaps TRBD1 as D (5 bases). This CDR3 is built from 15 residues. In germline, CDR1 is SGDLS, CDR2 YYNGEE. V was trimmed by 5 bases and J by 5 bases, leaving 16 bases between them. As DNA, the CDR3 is TGTGCCAGCAGGGTCTCTGACAGCCCTACCGGGGAGCTGTTTTTT. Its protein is CASRVSDSPTGELFF.

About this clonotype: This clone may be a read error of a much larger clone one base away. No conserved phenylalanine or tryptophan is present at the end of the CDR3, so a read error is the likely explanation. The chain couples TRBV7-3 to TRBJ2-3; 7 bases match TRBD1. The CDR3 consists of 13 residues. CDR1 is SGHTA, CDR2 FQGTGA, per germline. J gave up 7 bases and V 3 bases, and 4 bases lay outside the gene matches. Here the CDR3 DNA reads TGTGCCAGCAGCTTCGGGACAGCTAATACGCAGTATTCT. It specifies CASSFGTANTQYS.

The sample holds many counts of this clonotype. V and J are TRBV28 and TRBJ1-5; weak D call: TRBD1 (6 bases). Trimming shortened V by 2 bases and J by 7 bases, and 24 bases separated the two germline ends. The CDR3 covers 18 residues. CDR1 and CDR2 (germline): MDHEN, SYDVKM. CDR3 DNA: TGTGCCAGCAGTTTAATGTGGCGGAACAGGGCTGGTTTACAGCCCCAGCATTTT. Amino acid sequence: CASSLMWRNRAGLQPQHF.

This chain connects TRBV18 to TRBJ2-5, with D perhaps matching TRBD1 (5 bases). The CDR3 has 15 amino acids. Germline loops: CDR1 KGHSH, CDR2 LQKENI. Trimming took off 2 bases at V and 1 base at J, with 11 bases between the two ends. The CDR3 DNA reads TGTGCCAGCTCACCATCCCAGGGTTTCCAAGAGACCCAGTACTTC. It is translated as CASSPSQGFQETQYF.

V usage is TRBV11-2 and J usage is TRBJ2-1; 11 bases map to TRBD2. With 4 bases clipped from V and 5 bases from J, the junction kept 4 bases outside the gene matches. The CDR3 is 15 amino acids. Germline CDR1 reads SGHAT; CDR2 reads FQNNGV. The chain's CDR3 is CASSSLAGDHNEQFF. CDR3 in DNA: TGTGCCAGCAGCTCACTAGCGGGAGACCACAATGAGCAGTTCTTC.

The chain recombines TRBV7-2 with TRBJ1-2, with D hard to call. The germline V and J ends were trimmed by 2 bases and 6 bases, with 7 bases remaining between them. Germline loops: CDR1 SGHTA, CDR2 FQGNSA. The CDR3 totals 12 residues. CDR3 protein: CASSLPADGYTF. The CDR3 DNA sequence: TGTGCCAGCAGCTTACCGGCGGATGGCTACACCTTC.

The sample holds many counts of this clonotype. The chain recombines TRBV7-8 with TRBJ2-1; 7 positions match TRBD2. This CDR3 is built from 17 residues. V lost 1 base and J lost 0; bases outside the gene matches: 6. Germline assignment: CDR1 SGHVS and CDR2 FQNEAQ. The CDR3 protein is CASSLVSRESSYNEQFF. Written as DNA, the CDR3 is TGTGCCAGCAGCTTAGTTTCGCGGGAGAGCTCCTACAATGAGCAGTTCTTC.

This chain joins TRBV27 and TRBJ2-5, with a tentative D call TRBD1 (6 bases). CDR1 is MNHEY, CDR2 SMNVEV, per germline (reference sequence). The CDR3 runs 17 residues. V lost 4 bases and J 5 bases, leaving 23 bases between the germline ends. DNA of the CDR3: TGTGCCAGCAGTTCGGGACACCCCGACCTAGTATTTGAGACCCAGTACTTC. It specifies CASSSGHPDLVFETQYF.

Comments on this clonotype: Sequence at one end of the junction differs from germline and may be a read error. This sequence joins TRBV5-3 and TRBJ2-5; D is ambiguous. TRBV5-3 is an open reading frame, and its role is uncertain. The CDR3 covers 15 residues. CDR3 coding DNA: TGTGCCAGCAGCCTAATTTTGGTACTCCAAGCGACCCAGTACTTC. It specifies CASSLILVLQATQYF.

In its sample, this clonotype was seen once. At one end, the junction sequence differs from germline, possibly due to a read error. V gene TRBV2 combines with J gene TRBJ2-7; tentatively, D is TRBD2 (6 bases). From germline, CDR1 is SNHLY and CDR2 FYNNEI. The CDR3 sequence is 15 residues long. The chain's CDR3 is CASSAGTGDSYERYF. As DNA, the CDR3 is TGTGCCAGCAGTGCCGGGACTGGGGACTCCTACGAGCGGTACTTC.

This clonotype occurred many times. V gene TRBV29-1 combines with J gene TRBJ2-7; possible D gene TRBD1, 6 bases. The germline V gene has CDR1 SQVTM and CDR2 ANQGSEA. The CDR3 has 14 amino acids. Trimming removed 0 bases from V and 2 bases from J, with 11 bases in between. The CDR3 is CSVEDPRGTYEQYF. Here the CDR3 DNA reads TGCAGCGTTGAAGATCCCAGGGGTACCTACGAGCAGTACTTC.

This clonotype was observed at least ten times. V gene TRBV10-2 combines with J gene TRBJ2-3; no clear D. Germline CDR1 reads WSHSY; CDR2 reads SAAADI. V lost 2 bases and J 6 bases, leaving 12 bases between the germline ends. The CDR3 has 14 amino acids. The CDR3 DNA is TGCGCCAGCAGTGAGCCTACTCAGACGGATACGCAGTATTTT. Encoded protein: CASSEPTQTDTQYF.